The 25 T cell receptor beta chains in this list originate from one sample, sequenced in a study of shared clonotypes between healthy human individuals. The data were produced by immunoSEQ multiplex PCR, yet TCRdb's version contains in-frame clones alone and is incomplete. The table lists around 2.5 million clones, approximately 93% of them singletons. The sequenced sample was naive CD4+ T cells from PBMCs. As to subset: CD45RA+ positively selected. These receptors were taken from a man younger than 30 in good health. Some clones in this sample may be carry-over from other donors' samples.

This chain connects TRBV14 to TRBJ1-1, with D hard to call. Germline-derived CDR1 and CDR2 are SGHDN and FVKESK. The V end lost 6 bases, the J end lost 0 bases, and 11 bases lay between the germline ends. This CDR3 comprises 14 residues. The CDR3 spells CASSRNNLNTEAFF. The DNA of the CDR3 is TGTGCCAGCAGTCGCAATAATCTGAACACTGAAGCTTTCTTT.

The chain links TRBV7-3 to TRBJ1-1; D unclear. This CDR3 contains 13 residues. Trimming shortened V by 2 bases and J by 1 base, and 5 bases separated the two germline ends. Germline values: CDR1 SGHTA, CDR2 FQGTGA. The CDR3 is CASSLGWNTEAFF. The CDR3, as DNA: TGTGCCAGCAGCTTAGGCTGGAACACTGAAGCTTTCTTT.

To note about this clone: Other DNA sequences in this sample translate to the same CDR3. The chain is built from TRBV10-3 and TRBJ1-1, with unresolved D. Trimming removed 3 bases from V and 2 bases from J, with 10 bases in between. Germline loops: CDR1 ENHRY, CDR2 SYGVKD. This CDR3 has 14 amino acids. CDR3 sequence: CAISEFSRNTEAFF. The DNA of the CDR3 is TGTGCCATCAGTGAATTCTCCCGAAACACTGAAGCTTTCTTT.

The rearrangement uses TRBV11-3 and TRBJ2-2; D is undetermined. V was cut by 5 bases and J by 7 bases, with 14 bases left in between. This CDR3 has 14 amino acids. Germline assignment: CDR1 SGHNT and CDR2 YENEEA. CDR3 in amino acids: CASSQSQKSGELFF. The CDR3 coding sequence is TGTGCCAGCAGCCAATCCCAGAAGAGCGGGGAGCTGTTTTTT. The full variable domain, with the rest looked up from reference TRBV11-3 and TRBJ2-2, is EAGVVQSPRYKIIEKKQPVAFWCNPISGHNTLYWYLQNLGQGPELLIRYENEEAVDDSQLPKDRFSAERLKGVDSTLKIQPAELGDSAVYLCASSQSQKSGELFFGEGSRLTVL.

This sequence joins TRBV28 and TRBJ2-2; 7 bases are a match to TRBD2. Germline CDR1 MDHEN, CDR2 SYDVKM. The V segment lost 9 bases and the J segment 6 bases; nucleotides outside the gene matches: 10. The CDR3 totals 14 residues. CDR3 DNA sequence: TGTGCCAGTGAAGACGGGGGGAGACCCGGGGAGCTGTTTTTT. The encoded protein is CASEDGGRPGELFF. The full variable domain, with the rest looked up from reference TRBV28 and TRBJ2-2, is DVKVTQSSRYLVKRTGEKVFLECVQDMDHENMFWYRQDPGLGLRLIYFSYDVKMKEKGDIPEGYSVSREKKERFSLILESASTNQTSMYLCASEDGGRPGELFFGEGSRLTVL.

In its sample, this clone was seen once. The V call is TRBV4-2, the J call TRBJ2-1; a possible D gene is TRBD2 (6 bases). V was trimmed by 2 bases and J by 10 bases, leaving 18 bases between them. The CDR3 consists of 15 residues. CDR1 is LGHNA and CDR2 is YNFKEQ in the germline V gene. The CDR3 bases are TGTGCCAGCAGCCAAATTCTCCTAGCGAAGGTGGAGCAGTTCTTC. This codes for CASSQILLAKVEQFF.

J is TRBJ1-6 and V is TRBV5-1, with a tentative D call TRBD1 (6 bases). V lost 4 bases and J 7 bases, leaving 24 bases between the germline ends. The CDR3 is 18 amino acids. Germline V lookup: CDR1 SGHRS, CDR2 YFSETQ. CDR3 DNA: TGCGCCAGCAGCCCAAGACAAGGGGGGGTCCCCGACAATTCACCCCTCCACTTT. This encodes CASSPRQGGVPDNSPLHF.

CDR3 loop: CASSLYSSYEQYF. The CDR3, as DNA: TGTGCCAGCAGCCTCTACAGCTCCTACGAGCAGTACTTC. The V gene is TRBV7-2, the J gene TRBJ2-7; D gene uncertain. The CDR3 covers 13 residues. The germline V gene has CDR1 SGHTA and CDR2 FQGNSA. V gave up 5 bases and J gave up 0 bases, with 8 bases separating them.

The V and J genes are TRBV11-2 and TRBJ2-7; no clear D gene. Per the germline V gene, CDR1 is SGHAT and CDR2 is FQNNGV. The CDR3 is made up of 13 amino acids. The V and J ends lost 3 bases and 3 bases respectively, with 9 bases between them. CDR3 region: CASSFLPSYEQYF. The CDR3 coding sequence is TGTGCCAGCAGCTTCTTACCGAGCTACGAGCAGTACTTC. Filled out from reference TRBV11-2 and TRBJ2-7, the complete variable domain reads EAGVAQSPRYKIIEKRQSVAFWCNPISGHATLYWYQQILGQGPKLLIQFQNNGVVDDSQLPKDRFSAERLKGVDSTLKIQPAKLEDSAVYLCASSFLPSYEQYFGPGTRLTVT.

The chain combines TRBV5-6 with TRBJ1-4; TRBD1 aligns across 7 bases. Germline CDR1 reads SGHDT; CDR2 reads YYEEEE. V trimming: 4 bases; J trimming: 8 bases; junction bases outside the gene matches: 5. This CDR3 contains 13 residues. In DNA form, the CDR3 reads TGTGCCAGCAGCAAAGACAGGGCCGAAAAACTGTTTTTT. This translates into CASSKDRAEKLFF.

This chain connects TRBV7-8 to TRBJ2-5, with 15 bases fitting TRBD2. Germline-derived CDR1 and CDR2 are SGHVS and FQNEAQ. CDR3 size: 17 residues. V was pared by 4 bases and J by 5 bases, with 8 bases of the junction left unmatched. The DNA for the CDR3 is TGTGCCAGCAGCTCGAGGACTAGCGGGAGGGCCGCGGAGACCCAGTACTTC. It is translated as CASSSRTSGRAAETQYF. Looking up the rest from reference TRBV7-8 and TRBJ2-5 gives the full variable domain: GAGVSQSPRYKVAKRGQDVALRCDPISGHVSLFWYQQALGQGPEFLTYFQNEAQLDKSGLPSDRFFAERPEGSVSTLKIQRTQQEDSAVYLCASSSRTSGRAAETQYFGPGTRLLVL.

The genes are TRBV19 and TRBJ2-1; D remains ambiguous. Germline V lookup: CDR1 LNHDA, CDR2 SQIVND (reference sequence). CDR3 size: 15 residues. V gave up 1 base and J gave up 5 bases, with 12 bases separating them. The CDR3 here is CASSIGRRENNEQFF. CDR3 in DNA: TGTGCCAGTAGTATAGGAAGAAGGGAAAACAATGAGCAGTTCTTC. The full variable domain, with the rest looked up from reference TRBV19 and TRBJ2-1, is DGGITQSPKYLFRKEGQNVTLSCEQNLNHDAMYWYRQDPGQGLRLIYYSQIVNDFQKGDIAEGYSVSREKKESFPLTVTSAQKNPTAFYLCASSIGRRENNEQFFGPGTRLTVL.

For this clone: At the DNA level, this CDR3 is encoded by other sequences in the same sample as well. J is TRBJ1-2 and V is TRBV18; unclear D gene. The CDR3 extends over 13 amino acids. Germline CDR1 is KGHSH and CDR2 is LQKENI. Trimming took 3 bases from V and 1 from J, leaving 6 bases between them. CDR3 DNA sequence: TGTGCCAGCTCACCTTCAGATAACTATGGCTACACCTTC. Translated: CASSPSDNYGYTF.

The chain links TRBV28 to TRBJ2-5; TRBD1 is a possible D gene (5 bases). In germline, CDR1 is MDHEN, CDR2 SYDVKM. There are 14 residues in the CDR3. V was clipped by 3 bases and J by 2 bases, with 10 bases between them. CDR3 protein: CASSFRRGQETQYF. The DNA for the CDR3 is TGTGCCAGCAGTTTTAGAAGGGGTCAAGAGACCCAGTACTTC.

This chain connects TRBV5-8 to TRBJ2-3, with 12 bases matching TRBD2. Looked up from germline, CDR1 is SGHTS and CDR2 is YDEGEE. The V gene end was trimmed by 2 bases and the J gene end by 0 bases; junction bases not matched to a gene: 13. This CDR3 has 20 amino acids. CDR3 region: CASSFAATSGSHGSTDTQYF. CDR3 nucleotides: TGTGCCAGCAGCTTTGCCGCGACTAGCGGGAGCCATGGCAGCACAGATACGCAGTATTTT.

The chain links TRBV11-2 to TRBJ2-3; the D gene is possibly TRBD2 (6 bases). Trimming took 5 bases from V and 4 from J, leaving 13 bases between them. CDR1 SGHAT and CDR2 FQNNGV come from the germline V gene. The CDR3 totals 14 residues. Here the CDR3 reads CASSRRLGPDTQYF. CDR3 in DNA: TGTGCCAGCAGCCGACGACTAGGCCCAGATACGCAGTATTTT.

The chain couples TRBV7-3 to TRBJ1-3; D is unresolved. The CDR3 is 16 amino acids. Looked up from germline, CDR1 is SGHTA and CDR2 is FQGTGA. Trimming left V 1 base short and J 1 base short, with 11 bases between. CDR3 DNA: TGTGCCAGCAGCTTAATTGGTACGGGTTCTGGAAACACCATATATTTT. This codes for CASSLIGTGSGNTIYF.

In regard to this clone: Distinct nucleotide sequences in the sample also encode this CDR3. V usage is TRBV5-1 and J usage is TRBJ2-6; D ambiguous. This CDR3 region has 14 residues. Per germline, CDR1 SGHRS and CDR2 YFSETQ. The V end lost 4 bases, the J end lost 0 bases, and 5 bases lay between the germline ends. CDR3 amino acids: CASSADSGANVLTF. The CDR3 DNA reads as TGCGCCAGCAGCGCCGACTCTGGGGCCAACGTCCTGACTTTC.

The CDR3 loop is CASREGASGYEQYF. The CDR3 DNA reads as TGCGCCAGCAGAGAGGGGGCTTCTGGATACGAGCAGTACTTC. The chain employs TRBV5-1 and TRBJ2-7; 7 bases line up with TRBD1. Germline V gene sequence: CDR1 SGHRS, CDR2 YFSETQ. This CDR3 has 14 amino acids. With 5 bases clipped from V and 4 bases from J, the junction kept 9 bases outside the gene matches. Together with reference TRBV5-1 and TRBJ2-7, the CDR3 gives the full variable domain: KAGVTQTPRYLIKTRGQQVTLSCSPISGHRSVSWYQQTPGQGLQFLFEYFSETQRNKGNFPGRFSGRQFSNSRSEMNVSTLELGDSALYLCASREGASGYEQYFGPGTRLTVT.

This clone appeared a single time. The chain recombines TRBV6-5 with TRBJ2-7; perhaps D is TRBD1 or TRBD2 (6 bases each). V lost 8 bases, J lost 2 bases, and 16 bases lay in between. The CDR3 contains 14 residues. The germline CDR1 and CDR2 sequences are MNHEY and SVGAGI. The CDR3 DNA sequence: TGTGCCAGCCACGGAGGGACACCCCCCTACGAGCAGTACTTC. Amino acid sequence: CASHGGTPPYEQYF.

The chain uses TRBV25-1 and TRBJ2-3; D is possibly TRBD1 (6 bases). The CDR3 runs to 15 residues. CDR1 and CDR2 (germline): MGHDK, SYGVNS. The V end was cut by 2 bases, the J end by 4 bases, with 13 bases between. The CDR3 DNA is TGTGCCAGCAGTGAAGCTGGGGGCCGGGCAGATACGCAGTATTTT. Its translation is CASSEAGGRADTQYF.

CDR3 DNA: TGTGCCAGCAGCGTGGGCGTGGATGAAAAACTGTTTTTT. Its translation is CASSVGVDEKLFF. This chain connects TRBV7-7 to TRBJ1-4; D is undetermined. CDR1 is SSHAT, CDR2 FNYEAQ, per germline (reference sequence). Trimming shortened V by 5 bases and J by 6 bases, and 10 bases separated the two germline ends. The CDR3 covers 13 residues.

This clone has a handful of counts. The rearrangement links TRBV18 to TRBJ1-2, with TRBD1 identical over 10 bases. The germline V gene has CDR1 KGHSH and CDR2 LQKENI. The V segment lost 5 bases and the J segment 6 bases; nucleotides outside the gene matches: 6. The CDR3 runs to 14 residues. This chain's CDR3 is CASSGRQGADGYTF. Written as DNA, the CDR3 is TGTGCCAGCTCAGGCCGACAGGGGGCAGATGGCTACACCTTC.

This chain joins TRBV28 and TRBJ2-1; 11 nucleotides align to TRBD2. With 7 bases clipped from V and 4 bases from J, the junction kept 6 bases outside the gene matches. There are 15 residues in the CDR3. Germline V CDR1 and CDR2: MDHEN, SYDVKM. The CDR3 reads CASTLLAGVYNEQFF. The DNA of the CDR3 is TGTGCCAGCACCTTACTAGCGGGAGTATACAATGAGCAGTTCTTC.

The chain is built from TRBV12-5 and TRBJ2-1; no firm D call. Per germline, CDR1 LGHNT and CDR2 FRNRAP. The V gene lost 5 bases and the J gene lost 3 bases, with 8 bases spanning the gap. The CDR3 runs 13 residues. The CDR3: CASGPTGYNEQFF. CDR3 DNA sequence: TGTGCTAGTGGTCCCACTGGCTACAATGAGCAGTTCTTC.